A selection of T cell receptor beta chains follows, all from one sample in a study of a mutant IDH1 vaccine in newly diagnosed glioma. The data were produced by immunoSEQ multiplex PCR, yet TCRdb's version contains in-frame clones alone and is incomplete. This sample has roughly 19,000 clones; 82% occur once, and the top ten carry over 10%. These receptors are not linked to any known antigen. The sample here was PBMCs, taken from a glioma patient whose treatment included an IDH1 peptide vaccine. The origin of the receptors is a man in his thirties or forties with glioma. The CDR3 runs from the conserved cysteine through the conserved F or W. The D gene is left open where the match is weak. Only part of the rows carry a size: once, few, many, or a class if the clone is expanded.

length,J,V,size,D,CDR3,DNA
16,TRBJ2-5,TRBV5-5,NA,TRBD2,CASSLVRGTSDETQYF,TGTGCCAGCAGCTTGGTACGGGGGACTAGTGACGAGACCCAGTACTTC
15,TRBJ1-5,TRBV4-1,few,TRBD1,CASSQTTQGDQPQHF,TGCGCCAGCAGCCAAACAACACAGGGGGATCAGCCCCAGCATTTT
14,TRBJ2-7,TRBV5-1,NA,NA,CASSLEGYSYEQYF,TGCGCCAGCAGCTTGGAGGGATACTCCTACGAGCAGTACTTC
14,TRBJ2-5,TRBV2,NA,TRBD1,CASTKGQVGETQYF,TGTGCCAGCACCAAGGGACAGGTGGGAGAGACCCAGTACTTC
14,TRBJ1-1,TRBV25-1,NA,NA,CASSSRGAGTEAFF,TGTGCCAGCAGTAGTCGGGGGGCAGGCACTGAAGCTTTCTTT
18,TRBJ2-7,TRBV5-8,NA,TRBD2,CASRDPSGTSGGLYDQYF,TGTGCCAGCAGGGATCCTTCCGGGACTAGCGGGGGATTGTACGATCAGTACTTC
14,TRBJ2-5,TRBV2,NA,NA,CASSSHRSQETQYF,TGTGCCAGCTCCTCGCACCGAAGCCAAGAGACCCAGTACTTC
15,TRBJ2-7,TRBV4-2,NA,TRBD1,CASSRSTGTGDEQYF,TGTGCCAGCAGCCGTTCGACCGGGACAGGGGACGAGCAGTACTTC
14,TRBJ1-6,TRBV30,NA,NA,CAWSVTGTNSPLHF,TGTGCCTGGAGTGTCACGGGGACTAATTCACCCCTCCACTTT
16,TRBJ2-1,TRBV10-3,NA,TRBD2,CAISEVGLAGRNEQFF,TGTGCCATCAGTGAGGTGGGACTAGCGGGCCGCAATGAGCAGTTCTTC
13,TRBJ1-5,TRBV6-4,NA,NA,CASSDRVNQPQHF,TGTGCCAGCAGTGACAGGGTTAATCAGCCCCAGCATTTT
15,TRBJ1-3,TRBV5-1,NA,NA,CASSLGRSSGNTIYF,TGCGCCAGCAGCTTGGGTCGGAGCTCTGGAAACACCATATATTTT
15,TRBJ2-3,TRBV5-1,NA,NA,CASSRLVQSTDTQYF,TGCGCCAGCAGCAGACTAGTCCAGAGCACAGATACGCAGTATTTT
11,TRBJ1-1,TRBV6-1,few,NA,CASSELGDAFF,TGTGCCAGCAGTGAATTAGGGGATGCTTTCTTT
15,TRBJ2-1,TRBV7-9,medium-sized,NA,CASSLVLDYYPEQFF,TGTGCCAGCAGCTTAGTCCTGGACTACTATCCCGAGCAGTTCTTC
15,TRBJ2-5,TRBV5-1,NA,NA,CASSLGPGPQETQYF,TGCGCCAGCAGCTTGGGCCCAGGGCCCCAAGAGACCCAGTACTTC
11,TRBJ2-7,TRBV25-1,once,NA,CASSWAGEQYF,TGTGCCAGCAGTTGGGCGGGCGAGCAGTACTTC
14,TRBJ1-2,TRBV5-1,NA,TRBD1,CASTAGTGGYGYTF,TGCGCCAGCACGGCCGGGACAGGAGGCTATGGCTACACCTTC